This T cell receptor beta chain is drawn from a study of spatial heterogeneity in lung cancer. A distinct unique molecular identifier was carried by each TCR cDNA molecule. TCRdb reanalysed the 5' RACE reads using MiXCR and keeps one entry per CDR3 protein. Among about 95,000 distinct CDR3 sequences, about 9.4% were seen once, and the ten largest hold around 7%. To note about this clonotype: What it binds is not known.

V lost 6 bases and J lost 4, with 12 bases in between. The CDR3 is 13 amino acids. Looked up from germline, CDR1 is DFQATT and CDR2 is SNEGSKA (reference sequence). Regarding time point: sample taken at primary tumor resection. The authors sequenced whole RNA from tumor, nontumor lung or frozen PBMC without sorting. Study findings and constraints: At tumor resection, ubiquitous expanded TCRs were detected in blood more often than later.

The specimen was PBMCs, collected at surgery. The clonotype comes from a male donor with early-stage non-small cell lung cancer. V and J are TRBV20-1 and TRBJ2-2; D is possibly TRBD1 (5 bases). CDR3 coding DNA: TGCAGTGCCCCGAGGACACCCACCGGGGAGCTGTTTTTT. This sequence encodes CSAPRTPTGELFF.